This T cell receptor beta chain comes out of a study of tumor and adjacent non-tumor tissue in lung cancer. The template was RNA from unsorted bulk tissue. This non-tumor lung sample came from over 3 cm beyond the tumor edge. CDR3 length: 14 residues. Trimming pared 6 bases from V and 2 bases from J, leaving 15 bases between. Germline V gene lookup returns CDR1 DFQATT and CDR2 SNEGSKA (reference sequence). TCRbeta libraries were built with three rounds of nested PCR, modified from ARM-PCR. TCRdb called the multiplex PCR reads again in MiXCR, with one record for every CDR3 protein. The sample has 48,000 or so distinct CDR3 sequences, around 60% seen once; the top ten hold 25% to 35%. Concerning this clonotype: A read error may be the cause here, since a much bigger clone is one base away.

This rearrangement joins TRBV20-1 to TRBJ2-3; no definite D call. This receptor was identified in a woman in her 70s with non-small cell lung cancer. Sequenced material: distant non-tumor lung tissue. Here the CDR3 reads CSAGRQFTTDTQYF. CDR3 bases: TGCAGTGCAGGGCGCCAGTTCACCACAGATACGCAGTATTTT.